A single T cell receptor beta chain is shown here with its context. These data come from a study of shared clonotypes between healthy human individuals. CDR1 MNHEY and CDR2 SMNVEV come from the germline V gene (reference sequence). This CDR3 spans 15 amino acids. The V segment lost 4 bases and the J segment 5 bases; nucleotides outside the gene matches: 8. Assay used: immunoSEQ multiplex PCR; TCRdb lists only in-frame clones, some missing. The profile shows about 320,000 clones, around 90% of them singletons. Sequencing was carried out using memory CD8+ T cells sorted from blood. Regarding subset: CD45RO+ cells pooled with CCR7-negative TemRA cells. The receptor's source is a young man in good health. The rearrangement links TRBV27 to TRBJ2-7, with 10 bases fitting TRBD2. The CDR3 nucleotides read TGTGCCAGCAGTTCACTAGCGGGAACTAGCCACGAGCAGTACTTC. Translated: CASSSLAGTSHEQYF.